The T cell receptor (beta chain) described here comes from a study of T cell responses to AZD1222 COVID-19 vaccine. The length of the CDR3 is 16 residues. Germline CDR1 is LNHDA and CDR2 is SQIVND (reference sequence). Trimming cost V 7 bases and J 7 bases, with 20 bases left between them. Sequencing used immunoSEQ multiplex PCR; TCRdb keeps in-frame clones, though not all of them. Here the sample spans about 78,000 clones, 82% being singletons. This TCR was recovered from an adult in good health. The J gene is TRBJ2-6, the V gene TRBV19; tentatively, D is TRBD1 or TRBD2 (5 bases each). The sequenced sample was peripheral blood, obtained on day 0 of AZD1222 vaccination. The CDR3 loop is CASNLAGERGANVLTF. The CDR3 DNA follows: TGTGCCAGTAACCTCGCGGGTGAGAGGGGCGCCAACGTCCTGACTTTC.